Reported below is one T cell receptor (beta chain). This sample was included in a study of control samples from healthy donors and cancer patients. Sequenced by immunoSEQ multiplex PCR; TCRdb stores in-frame clones only, minus some. The top ten clones hold around 14% of a sample with some 140,000 clones, roughly 94% of them seen once. The sample comprised PBMCs. The sequence was obtained from a man aged 55 to 70 with colorectal cancer.

CDR3 coding DNA: TGTGCCAGCAGTGAAGTGTCAGGGGTCTACGAGCAGTACTTC. Translation: CASSEVSGVYEQYF. The chain has TRBV25-1 and TRBJ2-7, with TRBD1 as a possible D gene (6 bases). V was trimmed by 2 bases and J by 3 bases, leaving 11 bases between them. Germline lookup yields CDR1 MGHDK and CDR2 SYGVNS. The CDR3 runs to 14 residues.